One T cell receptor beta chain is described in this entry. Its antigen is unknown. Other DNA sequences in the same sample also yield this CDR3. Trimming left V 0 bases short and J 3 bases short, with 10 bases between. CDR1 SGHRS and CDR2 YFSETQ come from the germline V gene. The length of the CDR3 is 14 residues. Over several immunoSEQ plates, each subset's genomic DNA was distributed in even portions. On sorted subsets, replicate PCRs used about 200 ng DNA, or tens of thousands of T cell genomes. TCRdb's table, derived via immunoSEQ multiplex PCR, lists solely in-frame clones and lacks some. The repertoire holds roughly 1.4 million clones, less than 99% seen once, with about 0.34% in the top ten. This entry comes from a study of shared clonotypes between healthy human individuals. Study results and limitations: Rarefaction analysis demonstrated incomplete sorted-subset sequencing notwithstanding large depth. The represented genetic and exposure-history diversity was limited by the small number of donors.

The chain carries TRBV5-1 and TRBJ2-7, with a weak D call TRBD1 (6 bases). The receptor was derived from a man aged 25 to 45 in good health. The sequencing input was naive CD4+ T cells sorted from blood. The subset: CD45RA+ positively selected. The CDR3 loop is CASSLVAGDYEQYF. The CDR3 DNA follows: TGCGCCAGCAGCTTGGTGGCAGGGGACTACGAGCAGTACTTC.